Listed below are T cell receptor beta chains from one sample, sequenced in a study of blood T cell repertoires in COVID-19. Assay used: immunoSEQ multiplex PCR; TCRdb lists only in-frame clones, some missing. The sample carries about 310,000 clones, roughly 90% recorded once. The sample consisted of peripheral blood. The receptor set was obtained from a woman in her twenties or thirties with COVID-19, enrolled during active disease. Both conserved end residues are part of each CDR3. The order of the fields is clone size, J gene, V gene, D gene, CDR3 DNA, CDR3 protein. D genes are given only for firm matches. Clone size is not always given. Where it is, it says once, few, many or a class for expanded clones.

-	TRBJ1-2	TRBV6-5	-	TGTGCCAGCAGGAGTTTACTCAGGGTGCTCCATGGCTACACCTTC	CASRSLLRVLHGYTF
-	TRBJ1-3	TRBV5-1	-	TGCGCCAGCAGCTCACAGGGCTCTGGAAACACCATATATTTT	CASSSQGSGNTIYF
-	TRBJ1-2	TRBV5-6	TRBD1	TGTGCCAGCAGCTTGGTGACAGGGGGATCTGGCTACACCTTC	CASSLVTGGSGYTF
-	TRBJ2-2	TRBV5-1	TRBD2	TGCGCCAGCAGCCTGGGCTTTAGCGGGAGTGGCCCCGGGGAGCTGTTTTTT	CASSLGFSGSGPGELFF
-	TRBJ2-3	TRBV13	TRBD2	TGTGCCAGCAGCTTAGGGGGACTAGCGGCCGATACGCAGTATTTT	CASSLGGLAADTQYF
-	TRBJ2-5	TRBV2	-	TGTGCCAGCAGCGTAGTAGAGACCCAGTACTTC	CASSVVETQYF
-	TRBJ1-3	TRBV19	TRBD1	TGTGCCAGCTCAGGGACAGCTGCTGGAAACACCATATATTTT	CASSGTAAGNTIYF
-	TRBJ2-2	TRBV6-5	TRBD2	TGTGCCAGCTGTCTGACTAGCGGGATCTCCGGGGAGCTGTTTTTT	CASCLTSGISGELFF
-	TRBJ2-4	TRBV6-5	TRBD1	TGTGCCAGCAGTCCCGGGACAGGAGGAAACATTCAGTACTTC	CASSPGTGGNIQYF
-	TRBJ1-1	TRBV29-1	-	TGCAGCGTTGGGACAGCCTTTAACACTGAAGCTTTCTTT	CSVGTAFNTEAFF
-	TRBJ2-7	TRBV4-2	-	TGTGCCAGCAGCCTAGGGGGTCCAGGCTCCTACGAGCAGTACTTC	CASSLGGPGSYEQYF
-	TRBJ1-5	TRBV4-2	TRBD1	TGTGCCAGCAGCCAAGATCCGGGACAGGGTGGGCCCCAGCATTTT	CASSQDPGQGGPQHF
-	TRBJ2-6	TRBV7-3	-	TGTGCCAGCAGCCCAAACTCTGGGGCCAACGTCCTGACTTTC	CASSPNSGANVLTF
-	TRBJ2-7	TRBV10-3	-	TGTGCCATCAGTGAGACAGGGTCCTACGAGCAGTACTTC	CAISETGSYEQYF
few	TRBJ1-4	TRBV5-6	TRBD1	TGTGCCAGCAGCTTGGGGCCAGGGGGCGAAAAACTGTTTTTT	CASSLGPGGEKLFF
-	TRBJ2-7	TRBV5-6	-	TGTGCCAGCAGCCCTTTTCTAGGCAACTACGAGCAGTACTTC	CASSPFLGNYEQYF
-	TRBJ1-1	TRBV5-1	-	TGCGCCAGCAGCTTTGACTTGGGGAACACTGAAGCTTTCTTT	CASSFDLGNTEAFF
-	TRBJ2-5	TRBV7-8	-	TGTGCCAGCAGCTCATACCCAGTTGAGACCCAGTACTTC	CASSSYPVETQYF
-	TRBJ1-6	TRBV18	TRBD1	TGTGCCAGCTCACCGGGGGACAGGGCTAATTCACCCCTCCACTTT	CASSPGDRANSPLHF
-	TRBJ2-7	TRBV6-5	-	TGTGCCAGCAGGGGGCCCCTGGAGCAGTACTTC	CASRGPLEQYF
-	TRBJ1-4	TRBV2	-	TGTGCCAGCAGTGTTATGGGGAGATTTAATGAAAAACTGTTTTTT	CASSVMGRFNEKLFF
-	TRBJ1-1	TRBV10-2	-	TGCGCCAGCAGTGAGAAAAGCAGGGAAGCTTTCTTT	CASSEKSREAFF
-	TRBJ2-2	TRBV20-1	-	TGCAGTGCTAGTCCAGCGGCCACCGGGGAGCTGTTTTTT	CSASPAATGELFF
few	TRBJ2-1	TRBV7-2	TRBD2	TGTGCCAGCAGCTCGACTAGCGGGGGATACAATGAGCAGTTCTTC	CASSSTSGGYNEQFF
-	TRBJ1-3	TRBV5-6	-	TGTGCCAGCAGCTTGTCGGGTTCTGGAAACACCATATATTTT	CASSLSGSGNTIYF
-	TRBJ1-5	TRBV19	-	TGTGCCAGTAGCGCCGAGGGTAGTAGTCAGCCCCAGCATTTT	CASSAEGSSQPQHF
-	TRBJ1-2	TRBV5-6	-	TGTGCCAGCAGCTTGGACGGGAGGAACTATGGCTACACCTTC	CASSLDGRNYGYTF
-	TRBJ2-1	TRBV5-5	-	TGTGCCAGCAGCTCCCCTAGCGACAATGAGCAGTTCTTC	CASSSPSDNEQFF
-	TRBJ1-2	TRBV6-5	-	TGTGCCAGCACCAACGGGGGGGCAGGAAGCTATGGCTACACCTTC	CASTNGGAGSYGYTF
-	TRBJ1-5	TRBV19	-	TGTGCCAGCCAAAACACAGGGAATCAGCCCCAGCATTTT	CASQNTGNQPQHF
-	TRBJ2-1	TRBV28	-	TGTGCCAGCAGTCCCGCGGACTCCGGCTACAATGAGCAGTTCTTC	CASSPADSGYNEQFF
-	TRBJ1-1	TRBV19	TRBD1	TGTGCCAGTAGCACCGGGACAGGGGGCAAGGTAGGCGAGGCTTTCTTT	CASSTGTGGKVGEAFF
-	TRBJ2-7	TRBV18	-	TGTGCCAGCTCACCTACCGACGGAGTCTCCTACGAGCAGTACTTC	CASSPTDGVSYEQYF
medium-sized	TRBJ2-7	TRBV5-8	TRBD1	TGTGCCGGAACAGGGGCGGACCTTGGGACCTACGAGCAGTACTTC	CAGTGADLGTYEQYF
-	TRBJ1-1	TRBV6-1	-	TGTGCCAGCAGTGATTTGGGGGAGGGGTGGACTGAAGCTTTCTTT	CASSDLGEGWTEAFF
-	TRBJ1-3	TRBV7-9	-	TGTGCCAGCAGCCCCCGTGTCGGGGGGAACACCATATATTTT	CASSPRVGGNTIYF
-	TRBJ1-6	TRBV25-1	-	TGTGCCAGCAGTCAGGTGAATAATTCACCCCTCCACTTT	CASSQVNNSPLHF
-	TRBJ2-1	TRBV27	TRBD2	TGTGCCAGCAGTCCCCTACTAGCGGGAGTGGATGAGCAGTTCTTC	CASSPLLAGVDEQFF
-	TRBJ2-3	TRBV13	-	TGTGCCAGCAGTGGTAGAGGGAGCACAGATACGCAGTATTTT	CASSGRGSTDTQYF
-	TRBJ1-4	TRBV25-1	TRBD1	TGTGCCAGCAGTGTACCAGGGGGTGGTAATGAAAAACTGTTTTTT	CASSVPGGGNEKLFF
-	TRBJ2-7	TRBV5-1	TRBD2	TGCGCCAGCAGCTTCGGACTAGCGGGAGGCCACGAGCAGTACTTC	CASSFGLAGGHEQYF
-	TRBJ1-2	TRBV27	-	TGTGCCAGCGGAACGACGCCGGGGGTCTATGGCTACACCTTC	CASGTTPGVYGYTF
-	TRBJ2-4	TRBV6-6	TRBD2	TGTGCCAGCAGTACTACAGGAGGCGGGGGAAACATTCAGTACTTC	CASSTTGGGGNIQYF
-	TRBJ2-5	TRBV28	TRBD2	TGTGCCAGCACCATTAGCGGGAGAGGGATGGAGACCCAGTACTTC	CASTISGRGMETQYF
-	TRBJ2-1	TRBV10-2	-	TGCGCCAGCAGTGAAGGCAGGGCGGTCTACAATGAGCAGTTCTTC	CASSEGRAVYNEQFF
-	TRBJ2-1	TRBV7-3	-	TGTGCCAGCAGCCCCGGGACACCAACGGATGAGCAGTTCTTC	CASSPGTPTDEQFF
-	TRBJ1-5	TRBV19	-	TGTGCCAGTAGTATACAGGATAATCAGCCCCAGCATTTT	CASSIQDNQPQHF
-	TRBJ1-5	TRBV27	TRBD1	TGTGCCAGCAGTCCGGGACAGGGTCAATCTCAGCCCCAGCATTTT	CASSPGQGQSQPQHF
-	TRBJ1-1	TRBV14	-	TGTGCCAGCAGTCCCCTGGGAGAGAAAACTGAAGCTTTCTTT	CASSPLGEKTEAFF
-	TRBJ2-3	TRBV13	-	TGTGCCAGCAGCTCCCCCGGTGGCGGGTACGCAGATACGCAGTATTTT	CASSSPGGGYADTQYF
-	TRBJ1-2	TRBV3-1/TRBV3-2	-	TGTGCCAGCAGCCAATTGAGTGGGACACCTTCTAACTATGGCTACACCTTC	CASSQLSGTPSNYGYTF
-	TRBJ1-1	TRBV10-3	-	TGTGCCATCAGTGAGGCCGGGGGGGACACTGAAGCTTTCTTT	CAISEAGGDTEAFF
few	TRBJ2-1	TRBV29-1	-	TGCAGCGTTGCGGTGACGGGAGACTACAATGAGCAGTTCTTC	CSVAVTGDYNEQFF
once	TRBJ1-1	TRBV12-3/TRBV12-4	TRBD1	TGTGCCATCTCGACAGGGGTGAACACTGAAGCTTTCTTT	CAISTGVNTEAFF
few	TRBJ1-1	TRBV5-5	TRBD1	TGTGCCAGCAGCCCGAGGGGGGACAGCTTGAACACTGAAGCTTTCTTT	CASSPRGDSLNTEAFF
few	TRBJ2-3	TRBV25-1	-	TGTGCCAGCAGTGTAAGCACAGATACGCAGTATTTT	CASSVSTDTQYF
-	TRBJ1-1	TRBV15	-	TGTGCCACCAGCGGGCCTGATAGGGGGGGCTGGGGCACTGAAGCTTTCTTT	CATSGPDRGGWGTEAFF
-	TRBJ1-5	TRBV25-1	-	TGTGCCAGCAGCCATTCTATGGGCAATCAGCCCCAGCATTTT	CASSHSMGNQPQHF
-	TRBJ1-1	TRBV9	TRBD1	TGTGCCAGCAGCGATCCATCCACAGGGGGGTTTGTGAACACTGAAGCTTTCTTT	CASSDPSTGGFVNTEAFF
-	TRBJ2-3	TRBV4-1	-	TGCGCCAGCAGCCAAGATCAGGCTAGCACAGATACGCAGTATTTT	CASSQDQASTDTQYF